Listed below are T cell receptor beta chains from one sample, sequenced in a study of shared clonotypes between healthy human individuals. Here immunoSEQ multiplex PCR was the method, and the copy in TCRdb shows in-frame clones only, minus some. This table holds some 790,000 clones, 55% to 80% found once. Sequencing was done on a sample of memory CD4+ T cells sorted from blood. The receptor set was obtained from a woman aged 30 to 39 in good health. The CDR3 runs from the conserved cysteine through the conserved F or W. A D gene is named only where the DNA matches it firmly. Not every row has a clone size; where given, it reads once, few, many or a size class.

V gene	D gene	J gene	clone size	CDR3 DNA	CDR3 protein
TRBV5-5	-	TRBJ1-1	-	TGTGCCAGCAGCTTGGCCCCAGTTTTGCAGAACACTGAAGCTTTCTTT	CASSLAPVLQNTEAFF
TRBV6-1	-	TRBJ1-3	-	TGTGCCAGCCGCAGGATAGGCTCTGGAAACACCATATATTTT	CASRRIGSGNTIYF
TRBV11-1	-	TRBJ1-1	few	TGTGCCAGCGGAGGGATGAACACTGAAGCTTTCTTT	CASGGMNTEAFF
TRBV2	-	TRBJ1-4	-	TGTGCCAGCAGTGAGTTGACCTCACTAGAAAAACTGTTTTTT	CASSELTSLEKLFF
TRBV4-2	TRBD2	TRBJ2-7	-	TGTGCCAGCAGCCAAGCGCGGCTAGCGGGAGCCTACGAGCAGTACTTC	CASSQARLAGAYEQYF
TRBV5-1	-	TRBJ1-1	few	TGCGCCAGCAGCGAACAGGGTCAAGCTTTCTTT	CASSEQGQAFF
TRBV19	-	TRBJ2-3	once	TGTGCCAGTAGAAGGGCGGGACCGTCTAGCACAGATACGCAGTATTTT	CASRRAGPSSTDTQYF
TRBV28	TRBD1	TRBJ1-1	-	TGTGCCAGCAAACAGGGGCCGAACACTGAAGCTTTCTTT	CASKQGPNTEAFF
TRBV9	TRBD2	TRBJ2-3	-	TGTGCCAGCCAAGAAGGGACTAGCGAAGGGGATACGCAGTATTTT	CASQEGTSEGDTQYF
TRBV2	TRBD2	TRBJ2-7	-	TGTGCCAGCAGTGGGGAGCGGGACTACGAGCAGTACTTC	CASSGERDYEQYF
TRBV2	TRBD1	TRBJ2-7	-	TGTGCCAGCTCCGGGACAGGGGACGGCGAGCAGTACTTC	CASSGTGDGEQYF
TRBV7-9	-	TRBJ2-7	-	TGTGCCAGCAGCGGACAGCAAGGGACCGAGCAGTACTTC	CASSGQQGTEQYF
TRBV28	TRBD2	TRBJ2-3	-	TGTGCCAGCAGTACTAGCGGACTATTCACAGATACGCAGTATTTT	CASSTSGLFTDTQYF
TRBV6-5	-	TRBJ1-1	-	TGTGCCAGCAGCCCTCACAGGTCTGAAGCTTTCTTT	CASSPHRSEAFF
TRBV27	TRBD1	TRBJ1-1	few	TGTGCCAGCAGAAAAACAGGGGGCGCGGGCACTGAAGCTTTCTTT	CASRKTGGAGTEAFF
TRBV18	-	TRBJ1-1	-	TGTGCCAGCTCACTCGAAGGGAGCACTGAAGCTTTCTTT	CASSLEGSTEAFF
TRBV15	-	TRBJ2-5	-	TGTGCCACCAGCAGGGCCGGGGCAGGTCAAGAGACCCAGTACTTC	CATSRAGAGQETQYF
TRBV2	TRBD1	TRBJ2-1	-	TGTGCCAGCAGAGGCTCGGCAGGGGGCTCGGGTGAGCAGTTCTTC	CASRGSAGGSGEQFF
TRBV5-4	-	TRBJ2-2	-	TGTGCCAGCAGCTTTTTAGGGACCGGGGAGCTGTTTTTT	CASSFLGTGELFF
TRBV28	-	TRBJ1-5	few	TGTGCCAGCAGTTCGCAGGGGACTCAGCCCCAGCATTTT	CASSSQGTQPQHF
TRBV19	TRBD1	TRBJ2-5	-	TGTGCCAGTAGTATAGAGTATGGGACAGTGAATGGAGAGACCCAGTACTTC	CASSIEYGTVNGETQYF
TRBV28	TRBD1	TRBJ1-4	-	TGTGCCAGCAGCGGGACAGTCCCCGAAAAACTGTTTTTT	CASSGTVPEKLFF
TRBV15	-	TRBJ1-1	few	TGTGCCACCAGCAGAGATGATTACATGAACACTGAAGCTTTCTTT	CATSRDDYMNTEAFF
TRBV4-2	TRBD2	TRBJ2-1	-	TGTGCCAGCAGCCACCTCTTTCTAGGTAGCGGGAGCCCAAAAGGTTACAATGAGCAGTTCTTC	CASSHLFLGSGSPKGYNEQFF
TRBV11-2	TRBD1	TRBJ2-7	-	TGTGCCAGCAGCCCGACAGGGGGCATATACGAGCAGTACTTC	CASSPTGGIYEQYF
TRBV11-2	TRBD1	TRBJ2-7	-	TGTGCCAGCAGCTTGACAGGGTCCCAGTACTTC	CASSLTGSQYF
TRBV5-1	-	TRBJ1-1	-	TGCGCCAGCAGCTTGGTTGGACAGTTGGAGGCTGAAGCTTTCTTT	CASSLVGQLEAEAFF
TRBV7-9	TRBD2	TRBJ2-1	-	TGTGCCAGCCCCGGGAATAGCGGGAGTGCTAGCTCCTACAATGAGCAGTTCTTC	CASPGNSGSASSYNEQFF
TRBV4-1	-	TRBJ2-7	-	TGCGCCAGCAGCCGAAACCGGGACGGAGCCTACGAGCAGTACTTC	CASSRNRDGAYEQYF
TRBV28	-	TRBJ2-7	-	TGTGCCAGCAGTTTATTCCCCACGGTCACCTACGAGCAGTACTTC	CASSLFPTVTYEQYF
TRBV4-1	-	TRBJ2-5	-	TGCGCCAGCAGCCCTCAGGAAGTTGGAGAGACCCAGTACTTC	CASSPQEVGETQYF
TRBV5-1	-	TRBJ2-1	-	TGCGCCAGCAGCTTTGGAAACAGCTACAATGAGCAGTTCTTC	CASSFGNSYNEQFF
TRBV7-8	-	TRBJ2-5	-	TGTGCCAGCAGCCCGAGGTGGGGTGAGGAGACCCAGTACTTC	CASSPRWGEETQYF
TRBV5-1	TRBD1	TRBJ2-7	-	TGCGCCAGCAGCCTCGGACAGGGGGCCCACGAGCAGTACTTC	CASSLGQGAHEQYF
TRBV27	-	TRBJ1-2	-	TGTGCCAGCAGTCCCCTCGTAGCTAACTATGGCTACACCTTC	CASSPLVANYGYTF
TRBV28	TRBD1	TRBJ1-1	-	TGTGCCAGCAGTTTCAGGACAGGGCGGGGGAACACTGAAGCTTTCTTT	CASSFRTGRGNTEAFF
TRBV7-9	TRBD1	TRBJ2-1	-	TGTGCCAGCAGCTCACCCTACAGGGGTCGCTACAATGAGCAGTTCTTC	CASSSPYRGRYNEQFF